These 31 T cell receptor beta chains originate from one sample sequenced in a study of blood T cell repertoires in COVID-19. Assay: immunoSEQ multiplex PCR; the TCRdb copy retains only in-frame clones and omits some. The sample consists of under 200,000 clones, roughly 80% of them appearing once. Sequenced material: peripheral blood. The receptors stem from a man aged 70 or older with acute or convalescent COVID-19.

This chain joins TRBV27 and TRBJ2-5; possibly TRBD2 for D (6 bases). V was clipped by 4 bases and J by 1 base, with 10 bases between them. This CDR3 region has 14 residues. Per germline, CDR1 MNHEY and CDR2 SMNVEV (reference sequence). The CDR3 is CASSYRESQETQYF. CDR3 sequence (DNA): TGTGCCAGCAGTTACCGGGAGAGCCAAGAGACCCAGTACTTC.

V usage is TRBV6-5 and J usage is TRBJ2-5; the match to TRBD2 covers 12 bases. Trimming took 5 bases from V and 5 from J; bases not matched to a gene: 6. The CDR3 length is 15 residues. Germline V gives CDR1 MNHEY, CDR2 SVGAGI. CDR3 region: CASSNPSGGAETQYF. As DNA, the CDR3 is TGTGCCAGCAGTAATCCTAGCGGGGGGGCGGAGACCCAGTACTTC.

The chain is built from TRBV7-3 and TRBJ2-7; unclear D gene. The CDR3 spans 15 residues. Germline CDR1 is SGHTA and CDR2 is FQGTGA. Trimming left V 5 bases short and J 6 bases short, with 20 bases between. As DNA, the CDR3 is TGTGCCAGCAGCCCCCTACTTAGTACTACCGTCGAGCAGTACTTC. Its translation is CASSPLLSTTVEQYF.

The sample holds one count of this clone. The chain carries TRBV10-3 and TRBJ1-4; perhaps TRBD1 as D (5 bases). Per the germline V gene, CDR1 is ENHRY and CDR2 is SYGVKD. With 4 bases removed from V and 4 bases from J, the gap between germline ends came to 10 bases. This CDR3 contains 14 residues. CDR3 bases: TGTGCCATCAGTGCACCAGGGTTTAATGAAAAACTGTTTTTT. The encoded protein is CAISAPGFNEKLFF.

The gene calls are TRBV7-8 and TRBJ1-1; D is perhaps TRBD1 (5 bases). The CDR3 loop spans 13 amino acids. The germline gives CDR1 SGHVS, CDR2 FQNEAQ. V was pared by 5 bases and J by 2 bases, with 9 bases between. CDR3 amino acids: CASSVTENTEAFF. Here the CDR3 DNA reads TGTGCCAGCAGCGTGACAGAAAACACTGAAGCTTTCTTT.

The gene calls are TRBV14 and TRBJ2-2, with D unresolved. The CDR3 totals 14 residues. Between the trimmed V and J ends, which lost 2 bases and 1 base, there was a span of 5 bases. Germline lookup yields CDR1 SGHDN and CDR2 FVKESK. CDR3 sequence: CASSQQWNTGELFF. In DNA form, the CDR3 reads TGTGCCAGCAGCCAACAGTGGAACACCGGGGAGCTGTTTTTT.

J is TRBJ2-5 and V is TRBV12-3 or TRBV12-4; 7 bases are shared with TRBD2. This CDR3 has 13 residues. V trimming: 5 bases; J trimming: 0 bases; junction bases outside the gene matches: 0. The CDR3 DNA reads TGTGCCAGCAGTGCGGGGGACCAAGAGACCCAGTACTTC. Its protein is CASSAGDQETQYF.

There are many counts of this clone. The rearrangement uses TRBV5-1 and TRBJ1-6; 7 positions match TRBD1. CDR3 length equals 13 residues. With V trimmed by 0 bases and J by 18 bases, 9 bases remained unmatched. The germline V gene encodes CDR1 SGHRS and CDR2 YFSETQ. CDR3 protein: CASSLAGRGAPHF. For the CDR3, the DNA is TGCGCCAGCAGCTTGGCCGGCAGGGGGGCCCCCCACTTT.

The chain uses TRBV7-2 and TRBJ1-2; D remains ambiguous. The V and J ends lost 5 bases and 3 bases respectively, with 10 bases between them. This CDR3 is 13 amino acids long. CDR1 is SGHTA and CDR2 is FQGNSA in the germline V gene. CDR3 nucleotide sequence: TGTGCCAGCAGCGCATTGGAGGACTATGGCTACACCTTC. It encodes CASSALEDYGYTF.

This sequence joins TRBV4-1 and TRBJ1-1; perhaps TRBD1 as D (5 bases). Trimming left V 0 bases short and J 5 bases short, with 19 bases between. Germline assignment: CDR1 MGHRA and CDR2 YSYEKL. The CDR3 is made up of 17 amino acids. For the CDR3, the DNA is TGCGCCAGCAGCCAAGACCCTCACTCAGGGCAGGGTACTGAAGCTTTCTTT. Its protein product is CASSQDPHSGQGTEAFF.

The chain combines TRBV18 with TRBJ2-7, with D possibly being TRBD1 (6 bases). The CDR3 is 15 amino acids. V was shortened by 2 bases and J by 2 bases, with 13 bases between the two germline ends. The V gene's germline CDR1 is KGHSH and CDR2 LQKENI. The CDR3 DNA sequence: TGTGCCAGCTCACCATTCCAGGACAGTACCTACGAGCAGTACTTC. Its protein product is CASSPFQDSTYEQYF.

In DNA form, the CDR3 reads TGTGCCAGCTCACCAGAACAGGGCCTTGGTGAAAAACTGTTTTTT. Translating gives CASSPEQGLGEKLFF. The chain carries TRBV18 and TRBJ1-4; weak D call: TRBD1 (6 bases). The germline V and J ends were trimmed by 2 bases and 7 bases, with 14 bases remaining between them. This CDR3 has 15 residues. Germline V gene sequence: CDR1 KGHSH, CDR2 LQKENI.

The chain couples TRBV5-1 to TRBJ2-7; 8 bases match TRBD1. The CDR3 runs to 15 residues. V trimming: 0 bases; J trimming: 5 bases; junction bases outside the gene matches: 7. The germline V gene has CDR1 SGHRS and CDR2 YFSETQ. The CDR3 loop is CASSLVGRQGNEQYF. The CDR3 bases are TGCGCCAGCAGCTTGGTTGGCAGACAGGGGAACGAGCAGTACTTC.

The chain employs TRBV19 and TRBJ1-5; D perhaps matches TRBD1 (5 bases). Per germline, CDR1 LNHDA and CDR2 SQIVND (reference sequence). Trimming took off 5 bases at V and 3 bases at J, with 17 bases between the two ends. The CDR3 loop spans 16 amino acids. CDR3 amino acids: CASSAWGSGVNQPQHF. The CDR3 region has the DNA TGTGCCAGTAGTGCCTGGGGGAGCGGGGTCAATCAGCCCCAGCATTTT.

The chain's CDR3 is CASSVGTGSLKNIQYF. In DNA, the CDR3 is TGCGCCAGCAGCGTTGGGACAGGGAGTTTGAAAAACATTCAGTACTTC. The chain employs TRBV5-1 and TRBJ2-4; 9 bases line up with TRBD1. V shed 4 bases, J shed 4 bases, and the junction held 9 bases outside the gene matches. Germline V CDR1 and CDR2: SGHRS, YFSETQ. The CDR3 is 16 residues long.

CDR3 in amino acids: CASSHDEGNTEAFF. CDR3 coding DNA: TGTGCCAGCAGTCATGATGAGGGGAACACTGAAGCTTTCTTT. The J gene is TRBJ1-1, the V gene TRBV25-1; unclear D gene. The CDR3 loop spans 14 amino acids. Germline V gene lookup returns CDR1 MGHDK and CDR2 SYGVNS. V lost 5 bases and J lost 1, with 11 bases in between. The whole variable domain, filled in from reference TRBV25-1 and TRBJ1-1, reads EADIYQTPRYLVIGTGKKITLECSQTMGHDKMYWYQQDPGMELHLIHYSYGVNSTEKGDLSSESTVSRIRTEHFPLTLESARPSHTSQYLCASSHDEGNTEAFFGQGTRLTVV.

The chain has TRBV9 and TRBJ2-3, with D uncertain. V lost 3 bases to trimming and J lost 2 bases, with 4 bases between them. Germline V CDR1 and CDR2: SGDLS, YYNGEE. This CDR3 contains 12 residues. This CDR3 reads CASSALTDTQYF. The CDR3 bases are TGTGCCAGCAGCGCCCTCACAGATACGCAGTATTTT.

The sample holds one count of this clone. This sequence joins TRBV14 and TRBJ2-5, with TRBD2 matching 8 bases. This CDR3 region has 15 residues. Germline V gene data show CDR1 as SGHDN and CDR2 as FVKESK. With 3 bases clipped from V and 4 bases from J, the junction kept 7 bases outside the gene matches. CDR3 nucleotides: TGTGCCAGCAGCCAGCTCGGGAGGGGACCAGAGACCCAGTACTTC. Residues: CASSQLGRGPETQYF.

Only a few counts were recorded for this clone. The chain employs TRBV18 and TRBJ1-2; 10 bases line up with TRBD1. This CDR3 is built from 15 residues. V shed 3 bases and J 4 bases; nucleotides not matched to a gene: 5. The germline V gene encodes CDR1 KGHSH and CDR2 LQKENI. This CDR3 is CASSPGDRGPYGYTF. In nucleotides, the CDR3 is TGTGCCAGCTCACCTGGAGACAGGGGGCCCTATGGCTACACCTTC.

The genes are TRBV27 and TRBJ2-3, with a weak D call TRBD1 (6 bases). This CDR3 comprises 14 residues. CDR1 is MNHEY, CDR2 SMNVEV, per germline (reference sequence). Trimming cost V 4 bases and J 6 bases, with 14 bases left between them. The CDR3 nucleotides read TGTGCCAGCAGTTACGGACAGCCATGGGATACGCAGTATTTT. This gives the protein CASSYGQPWDTQYF.

V usage is TRBV29-1 and J usage is TRBJ2-3, with TRBD2 identical over 12 bases. The V and J ends lost 6 bases and 0 bases, in that order; junction bases with no gene match: 7. The length of the CDR3 is 16 residues. Germline loops: CDR1 SQVTM, CDR2 ANQGSEA. The CDR3 coding sequence is TGCAGCGTAGCCGGGACTAGCGGGTCTAGCACAGATACGCAGTATTTT. Translated, it gives CSVAGTSGSSTDTQYF.

The genes are TRBV15 and TRBJ2-3; D is unresolved. Per the germline V gene, CDR1 is LNHNV and CDR2 is YYDKDF (reference sequence). V lost 0 bases to trimming and J lost 1 base, with 8 bases between them. This CDR3 has 15 residues. The CDR3 bases are TGTGCCACCAGCAGAGAGAGACAACGCACAGATACGCAGTATTTT. Its translation: CATSRERQRTDTQYF.

In this sample, this clone turned up a few times. Here the CDR3 reads CASSQSSASYEQYF. CDR3 in DNA: TGTGCCAGCAGCCAGAGTAGCGCTTCCTACGAGCAGTACTTC. The chain couples TRBV4-2 to TRBJ2-7; maybe TRBD2 (5 bases). This CDR3 has 14 amino acids. V lost 3 bases, J lost 1 base, and 10 bases lay in between. The V gene's germline CDR1 is LGHNA and CDR2 YNFKEQ.

This chain links TRBV11-2 with TRBJ2-7; TRBD1 is a possible D gene (6 bases). Germline CDR1 is SGHAT and CDR2 is FQNNGV. The V and J ends lost 0 bases and 0 bases respectively, with 9 bases between them. CDR3 length: 15 amino acids. DNA of the CDR3: TGTGCCAGCAGCTTAGAAGGACAGTACTCCTACGAGCAGTACTTC. This sequence encodes CASSLEGQYSYEQYF.

Here the CDR3 reads CASSDMTGANSLAKNIQYF. The DNA of the CDR3 is TGTGCCAGCAGTGACATGACAGGGGCTAATTCTCTAGCCAAAAACATTCAGTACTTC. The chain carries TRBV2 and TRBJ2-4; 8 bases fit TRBD1. Germline CDR1 and CDR2: SNHLY and FYNNEI. This CDR3 contains 19 residues. V lost 3 bases and J lost 0; bases outside the gene matches: 13.

The chain has TRBV27 and TRBJ2-7; the match to TRBD1 covers 10 bases. CDR1 is MNHEY, CDR2 SMNVEV, per germline (reference sequence). The length of the CDR3 is 15 residues. J gave up 3 bases and V 1 base, and 3 bases lay outside the gene matches. The CDR3 coding sequence is TGTGCCAGCAGTTTATGGGGGACAGGGGACTACGAGCAGTACTTC. Its protein is CASSLWGTGDYEQYF.

The rearrangement joins TRBV12-5 to TRBJ2-1, with 12 bases fitting TRBD2. With V trimmed by 2 bases and J by 1 base, 18 bases remained unmatched. Germline loops: CDR1 LGHNT, CDR2 FRNRAP. This CDR3 has 22 residues. For the CDR3, the DNA is TGTGCTAGTGGTTTGTCAGGGTCGTGGGCTAGCGGGGGGGGTTCATCCTACAATGAGCAGTTCTTC. It is translated as CASGLSGSWASGGGSSYNEQFF.

V usage is TRBV5-4 and J usage is TRBJ1-2; unclear D gene. Between the trimmed V and J ends, which lost 0 bases and 0 bases, there was a span of 9 bases. Germline values: CDR1 SGHNT, CDR2 YYREEE (reference sequence). This CDR3 has 15 amino acids. DNA for the CDR3: TGTGCCAGCAGCTTGGCAGGACTCCCTAACTATGGCTACACCTTC. Protein: CASSLAGLPNYGYTF.

The chain employs TRBV5-5 and TRBJ1-1, with 7 bases aligning to TRBD1. CDR1 and CDR2 from the germline V gene are SGHKS and YYEKEE (reference sequence). Unmatched junction bases numbered 9, after V lost 3 bases and J lost 4 bases. The CDR3 length is 15 residues. The CDR3 region is CASSWLTGTGTEAFF. For the CDR3, the DNA is TGTGCCAGCAGCTGGCTGACAGGGACGGGCACTGAAGCTTTCTTT.

V is TRBV19 and J is TRBJ1-3; D not certain. Germline values: CDR1 LNHDA, CDR2 SQIVND (reference sequence). The V end lost 6 bases, the J end lost 0 bases, and 15 bases lay between the germline ends. The CDR3 length is 16 residues. The CDR3 sequence is CASRDLVTSSGNTIYF. CDR3 in DNA: TGTGCCAGTAGAGACCTAGTTACGAGCTCTGGAAACACCATATATTTT. Full variable domain (remainder filled in from reference TRBV19 and TRBJ1-3): DGGITQSPKYLFRKEGQNVTLSCEQNLNHDAMYWYRQDPGQGLRLIYYSQIVNDFQKGDIAEGYSVSREKKESFPLTVTSAQKNPTAFYLCASRDLVTSSGNTIYFGEGSWLTVV.

The chain employs TRBV15 and TRBJ1-2, with 9 bases fitting TRBD1. Germline loops: CDR1 LNHNV, CDR2 YYDKDF (reference sequence). The CDR3 consists of 13 residues. J gave up 8 bases and V 9 bases, and 10 bases lay outside the gene matches. The CDR3 DNA reads as TGTGCCACAGCTCGGGACAGGGACATAGGCTACACCTTC. Translated: CATARDRDIGYTF.